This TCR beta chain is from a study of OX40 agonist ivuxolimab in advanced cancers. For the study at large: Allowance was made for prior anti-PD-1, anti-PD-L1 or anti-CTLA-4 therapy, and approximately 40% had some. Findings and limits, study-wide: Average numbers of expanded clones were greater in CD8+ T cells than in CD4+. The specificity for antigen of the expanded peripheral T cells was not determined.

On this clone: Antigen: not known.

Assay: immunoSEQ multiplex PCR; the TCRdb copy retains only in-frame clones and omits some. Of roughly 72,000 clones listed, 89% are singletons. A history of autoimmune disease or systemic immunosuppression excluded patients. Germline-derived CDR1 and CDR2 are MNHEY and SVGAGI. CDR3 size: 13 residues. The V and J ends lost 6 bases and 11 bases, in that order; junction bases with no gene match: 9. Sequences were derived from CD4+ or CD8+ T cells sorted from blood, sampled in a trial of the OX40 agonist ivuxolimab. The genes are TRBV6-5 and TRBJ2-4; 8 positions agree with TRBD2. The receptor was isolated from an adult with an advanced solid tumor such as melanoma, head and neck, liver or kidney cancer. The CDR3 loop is CASSSGLAGVQYF. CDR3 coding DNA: TGTGCCAGCAGCTCTGGACTAGCCGGGGTTCAGTACTTC.